This T cell receptor (beta chain) comes out of a study of blood T cell repertoires in COVID-19. This clone was seen only a few times. The protocol was immunoSEQ multiplex PCR, while the TCRdb copy is restricted to in-frame clones and leaves out a portion. The data show 350,000 to 400,000 clones, about 88% seen once. Sequencing input: peripheral blood. This receptor was taken from a woman in her sixties with COVID-19, enrolled during active disease.

In DNA, the CDR3 is TGTGCCAGCAGCTTAGACAGGTACACTGAAGCTTTCTTT. Translating it yields CASSLDRYTEAFF. The chain has TRBV11-3 and TRBJ1-1; D unresolved. Trimming took 0 bases from V and 3 from J, leaving 5 bases between them. The CDR3 extends over 13 amino acids. In germline, CDR1 is SGHNT, CDR2 YENEEA. Variable domain in full (rest from reference TRBV11-3 and TRBJ1-1): EAGVVQSPRYKIIEKKQPVAFWCNPISGHNTLYWYLQNLGQGPELLIRYENEEAVDDSQLPKDRFSAERLKGVDSTLKIQPAELGDSAVYLCASSLDRYTEAFFGQGTRLTVV.